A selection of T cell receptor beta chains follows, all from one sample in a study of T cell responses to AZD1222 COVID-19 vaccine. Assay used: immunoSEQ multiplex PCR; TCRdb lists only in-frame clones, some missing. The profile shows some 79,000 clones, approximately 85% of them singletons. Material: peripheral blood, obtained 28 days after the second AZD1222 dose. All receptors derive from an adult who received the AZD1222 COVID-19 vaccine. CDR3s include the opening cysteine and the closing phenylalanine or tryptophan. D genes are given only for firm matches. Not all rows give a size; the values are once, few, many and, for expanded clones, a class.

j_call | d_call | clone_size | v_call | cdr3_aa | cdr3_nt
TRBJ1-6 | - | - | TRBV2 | CASSGQVDNSPLHF | TGTGCCAGCAGTGGACAGGTAGATAATTCACCCCTCCACTTT
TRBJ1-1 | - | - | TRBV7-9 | CASSLGTVTEAFF | TGTGCCAGCAGCTTAGGGACAGTCACTGAAGCTTTCTTT
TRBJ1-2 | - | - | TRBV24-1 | CATSDPNYGYTF | TGTGCCACCAGTGACCCGAACTATGGCTACACCTTC
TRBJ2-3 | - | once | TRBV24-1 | CATSDVTGGGSTDTQYF | TGTGCCACCAGTGATGTCACAGGGGGGGGGAGCACAGATACGCAGTATTTT
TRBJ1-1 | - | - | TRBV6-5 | CASTYPGRGRTEAFF | TGTGCCAGCACCTACCCAGGAAGGGGGAGGACTGAAGCTTTCTTT
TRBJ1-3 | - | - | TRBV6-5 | CASSYSAKAGNTIYF | TGTGCCAGCAGTTACTCCGCCAAGGCTGGAAACACCATATATTTT
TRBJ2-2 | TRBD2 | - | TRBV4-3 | CASSQESGRAPGELFF | TGCGCCAGCAGCCAAGAAAGCGGGAGGGCCCCCGGGGAGCTGTTTTTT
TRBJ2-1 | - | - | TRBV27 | CASSYFSGSRDEQFF | TGTGCCAGCAGCTACTTTAGCGGAAGTAGGGATGAGCAGTTCTTC
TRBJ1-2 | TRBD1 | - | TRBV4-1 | CASSPLDRGGGGYTF | TGCGCCAGCAGCCCCCTGGACAGGGGAGGGGGCGGCTACACCTTC
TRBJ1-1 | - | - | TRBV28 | CASSPGRLSTEAFF | TGTGCCAGCAGTCCGGGCAGGCTATCCACTGAAGCTTTCTTT
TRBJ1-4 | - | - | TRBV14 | CASSQDDSGEKLFF | TGTGCCAGCAGCCAAGATGACTCGGGGGAAAAACTGTTTTTT
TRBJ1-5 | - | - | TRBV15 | CATSRDWVWDQPQHF | TGTGCCACCAGCAGAGATTGGGTTTGGGATCAGCCCCAGCATTTT
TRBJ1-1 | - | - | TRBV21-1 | CASSKALQDMNTEAFF | TGTGCCAGCAGCAAAGCTTTGCAGGACATGAACACTGAAGCTTTCTTT
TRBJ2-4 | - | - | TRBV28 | CASSPMAGNVAKNIQYF | TGTGCCAGCAGTCCAATGGCGGGGAACGTAGCCAAAAACATTCAGTACTTC
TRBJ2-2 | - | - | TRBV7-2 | CASSSDSRANTGELFF | TGTGCCAGCAGCTCAGATAGTAGGGCGAACACCGGGGAGCTGTTTTTT
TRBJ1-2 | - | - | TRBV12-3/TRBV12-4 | CASGRSNYGYTF | TGTGCCAGCGGCAGGTCTAACTATGGCTACACCTTC
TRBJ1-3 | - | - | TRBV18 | CASSNDRTTRSSGNTIYF | TGTGCCAGCTCAAACGACAGGACAACCCGAAGCTCTGGAAACACCATATATTTT
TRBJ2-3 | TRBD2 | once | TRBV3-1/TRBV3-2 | CASSQLAGESTQYF | TGTGCCAGCAGCCAACTAGCGGGGGAGAGTACGCAGTATTTT
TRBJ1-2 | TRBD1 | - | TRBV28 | CASSTPGGGGGYTF | TGTGCCAGCAGTACCCCAGGGGGCGGAGGTGGCTACACCTTC
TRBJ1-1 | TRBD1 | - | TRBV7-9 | CASSLTRDRGTEAFF | TGTGCCAGCAGCCTGACTCGGGACAGGGGAACTGAAGCTTTCTTT
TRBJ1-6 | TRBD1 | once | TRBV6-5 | CASSYLTGGTGTLHF | TGTGCCAGCAGTTACCTGACAGGGGGCACGGGAACCCTCCACTTT
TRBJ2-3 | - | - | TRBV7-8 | CASSLGAFTDTQYF | TGTGCCAGCAGCTTAGGAGCGTTCACAGATACGCAGTATTTT
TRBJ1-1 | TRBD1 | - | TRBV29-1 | CSVSPTTGYFVEAFF | TGCAGCGTCTCCCCTACGACAGGGTATTTTGTTGAAGCTTTCTTT
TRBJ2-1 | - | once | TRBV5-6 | CASSLFAAVNEQFF | TGTGCCAGCAGCTTGTTTGCGGCGGTCAATGAGCAGTTCTTC
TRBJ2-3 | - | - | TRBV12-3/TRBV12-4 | CASCSVLSDTQYF | TGTGCCAGCTGTAGCGTCTTATCAGATACGCAGTATTTT
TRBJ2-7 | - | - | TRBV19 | CASSGGGYEQYF | TGTGCCAGTAGCGGAGGGGGGTACGAGCAGTACTTC
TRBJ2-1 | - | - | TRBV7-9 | CASSFNRVYNEQFF | TGTGCCAGCAGCTTCAATAGGGTATACAATGAGCAGTTCTTC
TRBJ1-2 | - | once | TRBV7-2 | CASSLGEGTYGYTF | TGTGCCAGCAGCTTAGGGGAAGGCACGTATGGCTACACCTTC
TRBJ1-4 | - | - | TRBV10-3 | CAISRGANEKLFF | TGTGCCATCAGTAGAGGAGCGAATGAAAAACTGTTTTTT
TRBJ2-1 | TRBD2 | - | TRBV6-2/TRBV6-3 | CASSYFRLAGYNEQFF | TGTGCCAGCAGTTACTTTAGGCTAGCGGGCTACAATGAGCAGTTCTTC
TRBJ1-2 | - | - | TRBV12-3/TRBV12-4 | CASSQTINYGYTF | TGTGCCAGCAGTCAGACAATAAACTATGGCTACACCTTC
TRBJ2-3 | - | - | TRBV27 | CASSLEGSSLDTQYF | TGTGCCAGCAGTTTAGAAGGTTCCTCCCTGGATACGCAGTATTTT
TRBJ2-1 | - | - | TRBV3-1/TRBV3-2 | CASSQGSVNEQFF | TGTGCCAGCAGCCAAGGCTCAGTGAATGAGCAGTTCTTC
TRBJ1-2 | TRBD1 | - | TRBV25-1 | CASTRQGTYGYTF | TGTGCCAGCACCCGACAGGGAACCTATGGCTACACCTTC
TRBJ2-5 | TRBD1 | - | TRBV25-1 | CASSYLRTGPGETQYF | TGTGCCAGCAGTTACCTTAGGACAGGGCCGGGTGAGACCCAGTACTTC
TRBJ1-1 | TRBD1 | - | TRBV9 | CASSAETGTEAFF | TGTGCCAGCAGCGCGGAGACAGGGACTGAAGCTTTCTTT
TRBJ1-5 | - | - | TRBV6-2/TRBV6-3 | CASSYSQAASEPQHF | TGTGCCAGCAGTTACTCCCAGGCCGCTTCGGAGCCCCAGCATTTT
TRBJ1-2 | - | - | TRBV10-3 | CAISESGAWGYTF | TGTGCCATCAGTGAGTCAGGGGCATGGGGCTACACCTTC
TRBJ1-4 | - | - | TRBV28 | CASSARGSSTNEKLFF | TGTGCCAGCAGTGCCCGAGGCTCGAGCACGAATGAAAAACTGTTTTTT
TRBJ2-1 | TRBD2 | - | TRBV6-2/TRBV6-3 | CASSYRLAGGPNEQFF | TGTGCCAGCAGTTACCGCCTAGCGGGAGGCCCAAATGAGCAGTTCTTC
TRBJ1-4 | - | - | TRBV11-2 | CASSQGFYEKLFF | TGTGCCAGCAGCCAGGGGTTTTATGAAAAACTGTTTTTT
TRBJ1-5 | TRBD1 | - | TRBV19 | CASSSTGTNQPQHF | TGTGCCAGTAGTTCGACAGGGACCAATCAGCCCCAGCATTTT
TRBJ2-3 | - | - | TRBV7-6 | CASSLSRGLAKDTQYF | TGTGCCAGCAGCTTATCACGGGGCCTGGCAAAAGATACGCAGTATTTT
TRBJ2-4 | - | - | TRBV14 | CASSQEGPQYF | TGTGCCAGCAGCCAAGAGGGACCCCAGTACTTC
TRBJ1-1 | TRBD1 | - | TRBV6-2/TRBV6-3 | CASSYVRQGSDTEAFF | TGTGCCAGCAGTTACGTGAGACAGGGTTCGGACACTGAAGCTTTCTTT
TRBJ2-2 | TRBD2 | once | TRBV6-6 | CASSPTPLAGRTGELFF | TGTGCCAGCAGTCCTACACCCCTAGCGGGAAGGACCGGGGAGCTGTTTTTT
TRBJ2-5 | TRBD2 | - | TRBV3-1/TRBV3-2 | CASRRVTSGGSKETQYF | TGTGCCAGCCGGAGGGTAACTAGCGGGGGGTCCAAAGAGACCCAGTACTTC
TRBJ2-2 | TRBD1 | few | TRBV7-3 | CASRSGQGTTGELFF | TGTGCCAGCAGATCCGGACAGGGGACAACCGGGGAGCTGTTTTTT
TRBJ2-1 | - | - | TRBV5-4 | CASSSMANEQFF | TGTGCCAGCAGCTCCATGGCTAATGAGCAGTTCTTC
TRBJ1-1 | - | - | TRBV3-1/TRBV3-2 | CASSYWTGNTEAFF | TGTGCCAGCAGTTACTGGACGGGGAACACTGAAGCTTTCTTT
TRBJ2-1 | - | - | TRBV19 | CASSIGNQYNEQFF | TGTGCCAGTAGTATAGGCAACCAATACAATGAGCAGTTCTTC
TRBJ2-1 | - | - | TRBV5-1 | CASSLVQGNNNEQFF | TGCGCCAGCAGCTTGGTTCAGGGTAACAACAATGAGCAGTTCTTC
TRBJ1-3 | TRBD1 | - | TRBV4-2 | CASSYTGTAGGTIYF | TGTGCCAGCAGCTATACTGGGACAGCCGGCGGCACCATATATTTT